Listed below are T cell receptor beta chains from one sample, sequenced in a study of cytomegalovirus exposure and HLA in healthy donors. This table comes from immunoSEQ multiplex PCR, and its TCRdb copy is limited to in-frame clones, with some not included. Altogether around 180,000 clones are present, roughly 80% being singletons, with the ten largest covering roughly 0.5%. The specimen sequenced was PBMCs. The receptors stem from a woman between 45 and 65 years old in good health and CMV-seronegative. Both conserved end residues are part of each CDR3. The D gene is left open where the match is weak. A clone size is listed for some rows: how often the clone was seen (once, few, many), or a class if it is expanded.

abundance	v_gene	d_gene	j_gene	CDR3nt	CDR3aa
-	TRBV28	TRBD1	TRBJ2-3	TGTGCCAGCAGCCTCAGACAGGGAAGCATGGATACGCAGTATTTT	CASSLRQGSMDTQYF
-	TRBV19	-	TRBJ2-3	TGTGCCAGTACCAATGGTTTTCTCGGCGGCCCTAGCACAGATACGCAGTATTTT	CASTNGFLGGPSTDTQYF
-	TRBV14	-	TRBJ2-3	TGTGCCAGCAGCCCGAGACAGGTTACAGATACGCAGTATTTT	CASSPRQVTDTQYF
-	TRBV19	-	TRBJ2-7	TGTGCCAGTAGGAGGGGGAGCTCCTACGAGCAGTACTTC	CASRRGSSYEQYF
-	TRBV28	-	TRBJ2-3	TGTGCCAGCAGTTTCGCGACTACACATACGCAGTATTTT	CASSFATTHTQYF
-	TRBV19	TRBD1	TRBJ1-2	TGTGCCAGTAGTACCGACCGGACAGGGATGAACTATGGCTACACCTTC	CASSTDRTGMNYGYTF
-	TRBV18	-	TRBJ2-7	TGTGCCAGCTCTACTGATGTCTCCTACGAGCAGTACTTC	CASSTDVSYEQYF
-	TRBV18	TRBD2	TRBJ2-7	TGTGCCAGCTCACCTCAGGGAGGGTCCTACGAGCAGTACTTC	CASSPQGGSYEQYF
once	TRBV7-9	-	TRBJ1-3	TGTGCCAGCAGCCCTACAGAAAACACCATATATTTT	CASSPTENTIYF
-	TRBV20-1	-	TRBJ2-3	TGCAGCGCAGGGTGGACCTGGGGGCAGTATTTT	CSAGWTWGQYF
-	TRBV14	-	TRBJ2-7	TGTGCCAGCAGCCAAGTTCGGGAAAAATACGAGCAGTACTTC	CASSQVREKYEQYF
-	TRBV6-1	-	TRBJ1-4	TGTGCCAGCAGTTTCGACGGGTTTAATGAAAAACTGTTTTTT	CASSFDGFNEKLFF
-	TRBV13	TRBD1	TRBJ1-6	TGTGCCAGCAGCCACAGGGGTGGCAATTCACCCCTCCACTTT	CASSHRGGNSPLHF